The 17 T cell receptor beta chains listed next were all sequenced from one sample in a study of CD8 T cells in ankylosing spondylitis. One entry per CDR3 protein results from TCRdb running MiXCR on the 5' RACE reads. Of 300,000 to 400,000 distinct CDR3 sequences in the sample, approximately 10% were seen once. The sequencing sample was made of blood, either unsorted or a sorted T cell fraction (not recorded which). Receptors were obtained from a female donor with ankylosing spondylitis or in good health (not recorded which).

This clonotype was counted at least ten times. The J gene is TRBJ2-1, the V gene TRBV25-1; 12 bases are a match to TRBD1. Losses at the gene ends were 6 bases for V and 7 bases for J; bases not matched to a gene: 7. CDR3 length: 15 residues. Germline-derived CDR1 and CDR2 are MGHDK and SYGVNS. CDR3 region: CASRGQGAYLNEQFF. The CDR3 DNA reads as TGTGCCAGCAGGGGACAGGGGGCGTATTTGAATGAGCAGTTCTTC.

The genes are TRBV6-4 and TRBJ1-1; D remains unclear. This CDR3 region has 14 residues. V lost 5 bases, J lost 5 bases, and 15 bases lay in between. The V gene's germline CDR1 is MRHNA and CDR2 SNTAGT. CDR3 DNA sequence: TGTGCCAGCAGTCCGATAGGAGTTTTGACTGAAGCTTTCTTT. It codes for CASSPIGVLTEAFF.

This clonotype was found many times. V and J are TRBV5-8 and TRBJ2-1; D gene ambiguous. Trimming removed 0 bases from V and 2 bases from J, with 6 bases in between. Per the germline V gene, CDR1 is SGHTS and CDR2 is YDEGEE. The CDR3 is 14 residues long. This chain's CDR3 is CASSLAVTYNEQFF. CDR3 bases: TGTGCCAGCAGCTTGGCGGTAACCTACAATGAGCAGTTCTTC.

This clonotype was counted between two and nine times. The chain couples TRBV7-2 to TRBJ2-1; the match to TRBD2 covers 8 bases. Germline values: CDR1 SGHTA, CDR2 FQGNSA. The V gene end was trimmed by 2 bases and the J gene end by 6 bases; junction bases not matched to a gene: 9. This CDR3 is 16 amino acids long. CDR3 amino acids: CASSLTSGGPFNEQFF. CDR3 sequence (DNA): TGTGCCAGCAGCTTAACCAGCGGGGGACCCTTCAATGAGCAGTTCTTC.

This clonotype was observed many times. This CDR3 is CSARSGTTFNYGYTF. CDR3 coding DNA: TGCAGTGCTAGATCCGGGACAACATTTAACTATGGCTACACCTTC. V gene TRBV20-1 combines with J gene TRBJ1-2, with D maybe TRBD1 (6 bases). This CDR3 is 15 amino acids long. Between the trimmed V and J ends, which lost 2 bases and 1 base, there was a span of 14 bases. Per the germline V gene, CDR1 is DFQATT and CDR2 is SNEGSKA (reference sequence).

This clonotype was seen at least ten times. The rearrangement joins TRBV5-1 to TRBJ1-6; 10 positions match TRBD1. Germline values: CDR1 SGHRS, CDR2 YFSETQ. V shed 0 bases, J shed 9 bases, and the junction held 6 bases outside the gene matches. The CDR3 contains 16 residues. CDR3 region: CASSLGQGAQVSPLHF. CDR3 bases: TGCGCCAGCAGCTTGGGACAGGGGGCGCAGGTTTCACCCCTCCACTTT.

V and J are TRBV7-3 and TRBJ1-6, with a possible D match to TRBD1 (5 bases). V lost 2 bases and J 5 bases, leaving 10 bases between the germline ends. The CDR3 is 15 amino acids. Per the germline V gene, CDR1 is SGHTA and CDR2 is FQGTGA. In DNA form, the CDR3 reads TGTGCCAGCAGCTTATTTCAGGGAAATAATTCACCCCTCCACTTT. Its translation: CASSLFQGNNSPLHF.

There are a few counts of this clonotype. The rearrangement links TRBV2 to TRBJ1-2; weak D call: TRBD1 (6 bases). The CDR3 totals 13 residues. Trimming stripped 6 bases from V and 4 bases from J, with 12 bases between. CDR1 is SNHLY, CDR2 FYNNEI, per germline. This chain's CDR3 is CASRGDTLYGYTF. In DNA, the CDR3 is TGTGCCAGCAGGGGGGACACCCTCTATGGCTACACCTTC.

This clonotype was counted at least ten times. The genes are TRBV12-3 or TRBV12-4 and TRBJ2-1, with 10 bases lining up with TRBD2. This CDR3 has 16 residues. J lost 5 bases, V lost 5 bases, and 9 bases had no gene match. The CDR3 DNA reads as TGTGCCAGCAGTCTTTCCACACTAGCGGGGAACAATGAGCAGTTCTTC. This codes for CASSLSTLAGNNEQFF.

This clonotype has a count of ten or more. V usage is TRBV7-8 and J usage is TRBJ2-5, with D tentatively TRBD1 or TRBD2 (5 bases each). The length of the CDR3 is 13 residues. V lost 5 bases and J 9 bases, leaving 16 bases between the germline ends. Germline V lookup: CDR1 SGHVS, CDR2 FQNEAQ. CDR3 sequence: CASSRGGDSAQYF. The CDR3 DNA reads TGTGCCAGCAGCCGAGGAGGTGACAGCGCCCAGTACTTC. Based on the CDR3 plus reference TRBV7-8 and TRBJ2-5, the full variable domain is GAGVSQSPRYKVAKRGQDVALRCDPISGHVSLFWYQQALGQGPEFLTYFQNEAQLDKSGLPSDRFFAERPEGSVSTLKIQRTQQEDSAVYLCASSRGGDSAQYFGPGTRLLVL.

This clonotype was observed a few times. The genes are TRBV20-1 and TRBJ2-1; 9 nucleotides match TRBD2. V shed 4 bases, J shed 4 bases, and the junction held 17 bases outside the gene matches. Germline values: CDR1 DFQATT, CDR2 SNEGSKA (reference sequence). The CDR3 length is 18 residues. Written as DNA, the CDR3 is TGCAGTGCTATAAGACCTGGGACTAGCCAAAAGACTTACAATGAGCAGTTCTTC. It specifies CSAIRPGTSQKTYNEQFF.

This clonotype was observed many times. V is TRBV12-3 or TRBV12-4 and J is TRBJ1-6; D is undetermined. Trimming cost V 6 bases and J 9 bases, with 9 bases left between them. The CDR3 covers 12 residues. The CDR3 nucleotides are TGTGCCAGCAGCGGAACCAGTTCACCCCTCCACTTT. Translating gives CASSGTSSPLHF.

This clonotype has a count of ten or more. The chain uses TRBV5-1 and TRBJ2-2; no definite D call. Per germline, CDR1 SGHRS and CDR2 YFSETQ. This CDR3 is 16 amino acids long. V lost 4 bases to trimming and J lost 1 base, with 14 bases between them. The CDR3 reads CASSPPLSQNTGELFF. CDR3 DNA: TGCGCCAGCAGCCCCCCCCTTAGCCAGAACACCGGGGAGCTGTTTTTT.

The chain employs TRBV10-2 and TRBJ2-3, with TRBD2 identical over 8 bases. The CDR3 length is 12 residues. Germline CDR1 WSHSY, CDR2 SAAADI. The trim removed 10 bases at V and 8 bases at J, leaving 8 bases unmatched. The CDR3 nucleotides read TGCGCCACCGGAAGCGGGAGTGGTACGCAGTATTTT. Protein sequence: CATGSGSGTQYF.

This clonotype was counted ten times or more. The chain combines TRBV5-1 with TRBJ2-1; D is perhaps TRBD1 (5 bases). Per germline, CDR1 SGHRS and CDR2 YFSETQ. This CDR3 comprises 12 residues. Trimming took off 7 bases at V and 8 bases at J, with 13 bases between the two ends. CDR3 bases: TGCGCCAGCGGGGCCCAACCGCATGAGCAGTTCTTC. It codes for CASGAQPHEQFF.

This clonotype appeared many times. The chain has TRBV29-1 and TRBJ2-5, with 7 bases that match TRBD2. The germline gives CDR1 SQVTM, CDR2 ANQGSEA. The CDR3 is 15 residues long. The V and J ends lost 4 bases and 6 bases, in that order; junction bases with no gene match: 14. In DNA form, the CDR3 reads TGCAGCGTTGTCACGCAGCGGGAACCCGGGAAGACCCAGTACTTC. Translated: CSVVTQREPGKTQYF.

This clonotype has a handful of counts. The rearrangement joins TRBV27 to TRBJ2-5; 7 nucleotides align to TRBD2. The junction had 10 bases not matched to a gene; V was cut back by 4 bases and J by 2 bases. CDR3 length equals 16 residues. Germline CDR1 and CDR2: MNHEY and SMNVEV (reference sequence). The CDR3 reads CASSSGSLAVQETQYF. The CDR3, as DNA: TGTGCCAGCAGTTCTGGGTCTCTAGCGGTACAAGAGACCCAGTACTTC.